This section outlines one T cell receptor (beta chain) sequence together with its context. This CDR3 is 16 amino acids long. Germline-derived CDR1 and CDR2 are SGDLS and YYNGEE. The V gene end was trimmed by 4 bases and the J gene end by 0 bases; junction bases not matched to a gene: 6. PCR involved 60 Vbeta and 13 Jbeta primers. Measured with immunoSEQ multiplex PCR; TCRdb has only the in-frame clones, and not every one. This table holds some 150,000 clones, roughly 9% found once. These data belong to a study of cytomegalovirus exposure and HLA in healthy donors. The chain joins TRBV9 to TRBJ2-2; 7 nucleotides match TRBD2. The TCR was taken from a woman aged 40 to 50 in good health and CMV-seropositive. The sample taken for sequencing was PBMCs. This chain's CDR3 is CASSLHSGPNTGELFF. The CDR3 nucleotides are TGTGCCAGCAGCCTTCATAGCGGGCCGAACACCGGGGAGCTGTTTTTT.